The 26 T cell receptor beta chains below all came from one sample that was sequenced in a study of blood T cell repertoires in COVID-19. The data were produced by immunoSEQ multiplex PCR, yet TCRdb's version contains in-frame clones alone and is incomplete. This table holds over 85,000 clones, 88% found once. The sample consisted of peripheral blood. The receptors were gathered from a woman between 45 and 65 years old with acute or convalescent COVID-19.

The chain combines TRBV2 with TRBJ2-7; 8 bases are a match to TRBD1. In germline, CDR1 is SNHLY, CDR2 FYNNEI. CDR3 length: 15 amino acids. V dropped 5 bases and J dropped 3; count of bases not matched to a gene: 9. CDR3: CASSIQTGDFYEQYF. The CDR3 coding sequence is TGTGCCAGCAGTATTCAGACAGGGGATTTCTACGAGCAGTACTTC.

The chain joins TRBV6-6 to TRBJ1-5, with TRBD1 as a possible D gene (6 bases). Germline assignment: CDR1 MNHNY and CDR2 SVGAGI (reference sequence). V lost 4 bases and J lost 4, with 11 bases in between. This CDR3 contains 14 residues. CDR3 in DNA: TGTGCCAGCAGTTTTTCGAGGGGGAATCAGCCCCAGCATTTT. Translation: CASSFSRGNQPQHF.

CDR3 nucleotides: TGTGCCAGCAGCCATGACAGGGAGGCTGGAAACACCATATATTTT. Translating gives CASSHDREAGNTIYF. The rearrangement links TRBV3-1 (or the pseudogene TRBV3-2) to TRBJ1-3, with 7 bases that match TRBD1. CDR1 is LGHDT and CDR2 is YNNKEL in the germline V gene (reference sequence). The trim removed 3 bases at V and 2 bases at J, leaving 4 bases unmatched. The CDR3 is made up of 15 amino acids.

This clone came up once. The rearrangement uses TRBV15 and TRBJ2-7; TRBD2 aligns across 12 bases. V shed 0 bases and J 3 bases; nucleotides not matched to a gene: 15. CDR1 and CDR2 from the germline V gene are LNHNV and YYDKDF (reference sequence). The CDR3 runs to 20 residues. The DNA of the CDR3 is TGTGCCACCAGCAGAGATAAGGGGTCAAAACTAGCGGGAGGAATCTACGAGCAGTACTTC. Protein product: CATSRDKGSKLAGGIYEQYF.

The J gene is TRBJ2-3, the V gene TRBV6-5; unclear D gene. Germline V gene lookup returns CDR1 MNHEY and CDR2 SVGAGI. This CDR3 has 14 amino acids. V lost 5 bases and J lost 1, with 10 bases in between. DNA for the CDR3: TGTGCCAGCAGTACTTTTGGAGGCACAGATACGCAGTATTTT. Its protein product is CASSTFGGTDTQYF.

J is TRBJ2-2 and V is TRBV5-1; 7 bases line up with TRBD2. The CDR3 is 14 amino acids. The germline CDR1 and CDR2 sequences are SGHRS and YFSETQ. The CDR3 DNA follows: TGCGTGACTCGGCGGGAGATCGACACCGGGGAGCTGTTTTTT. Translating it yields CVTRREIDTGELFF. The entire variable domain, with the rest obtained from reference TRBV5-1 and TRBJ2-2, is as follows: KAGVTQTPRYLIKTRGQQVTLSCSPISGHRSVSWYQQTPGQGLQFLFEYFSETQRNKGNFPGRFSGRQFSNSRSEMNVSTLELGDSALYLCVTRREIDTGELFFGEGSRLTVL.

This chain uses TRBV5-4 with TRBJ1-5; D call uncertain. Trimming pared 4 bases from V and 3 bases from J, leaving 11 bases between. Looked up from germline, CDR1 is SGHNT and CDR2 is YYREEE (reference sequence). The CDR3 consists of 14 residues. The CDR3 spells CASSLDKVNQPQHF. In nucleotides, the CDR3 is TGTGCCAGCAGCCTCGACAAGGTCAATCAGCCCCAGCATTTT.

The gene calls are TRBV28 and TRBJ2-1; D perhaps matches TRBD1 (6 bases). Germline V lookup: CDR1 MDHEN, CDR2 SYDVKM. The ends were cut back, 2 bases at V and 6 bases at J, with 14 bases in the middle. The CDR3 runs to 15 residues. CDR3 sequence reads: CASSLVYRAPNEQFF. CDR3 DNA: TGTGCCAGCAGTTTAGTGTACAGGGCTCCCAATGAGCAGTTCTTC.

This clone was picked up one time. The V call is TRBV7-9, the J call TRBJ2-7; 11 bases line up with TRBD2. Germline V lookup: CDR1 SEHNR, CDR2 FQNEAQ (reference sequence). The CDR3 contains 15 residues. V gave up 5 bases and J gave up 4 bases; unmatched junction bases: 7. The CDR3, as DNA: TGTGCCAGCAGCATAGGGACTAGCGGAGCTTACGAGCAGTACTTC. Protein product: CASSIGTSGAYEQYF.

The genes are TRBV18 and TRBJ2-5; the D gene is possibly TRBD1 (7 bases). The CDR3 runs 15 residues. Germline V gives CDR1 KGHSH, CDR2 LQKENI. V was shortened by 6 bases and J by 0 bases, with 14 bases between the two germline ends. The CDR3, as DNA: TGTGCCAGCTCGAACGCGGGACAGAACCAAGAGACCCAGTACTTC. This translates into CASSNAGQNQETQYF.

This clone showed up just once. The gene calls are TRBV7-2 and TRBJ2-3, with TRBD2 as a possible D gene (6 bases). Looked up from germline, CDR1 is SGHTA and CDR2 is FQGNSA. The germline V and J ends were trimmed by 1 base and 3 bases, with 11 bases remaining between them. CDR3 length equals 15 residues. The CDR3 nucleotides are TGTGCCAGCAGCTTAGGAGGGGAGGAGACAGATACGCAGTATTTT. It translates to CASSLGGEETDTQYF.

CDR3 in amino acids: CASSATGTGLRLAKNIQYF. CDR3 nucleotides: TGTGCCAGTAGCGCCACCGGGACAGGATTACGACTAGCCAAAAACATTCAGTACTTC. V gene TRBV19 combines with J gene TRBJ2-4, with 8 bases lining up with TRBD1. Germline V gene data show CDR1 as LNHDA and CDR2 as SQIVND (reference sequence). Unmatched junction bases numbered 16, after V lost 6 bases and J lost 0 bases. The length of the CDR3 is 19 residues.

The gene calls are TRBV18 and TRBJ1-1, with TRBD1 matching 8 bases. Germline V lookup: CDR1 KGHSH, CDR2 LQKENI. CDR3 length: 12 amino acids. With V trimmed by 4 bases and J by 6 bases, 1 base remained unmatched. CDR3: CASSLQGAEAFF. The CDR3 region has the DNA TGTGCCAGCTCACTACAGGGGGCTGAAGCTTTCTTT.

This clone was detected only once. The J gene is TRBJ2-7, the V gene TRBV24-1; 8 nucleotides line up with TRBD1. The germline V gene encodes CDR1 KGHDR and CDR2 SFDVKD. CDR3 length: 14 amino acids. V trimming: 8 bases; J trimming: 2 bases; junction bases outside the gene matches: 7. CDR3 DNA sequence: TGTGCCACCAACGGCAGGGGGCTCGCCTACGAGCAGTACTTC. This sequence encodes CATNGRGLAYEQYF.

Only one count was recorded for this clone. The chain joins TRBV19 to TRBJ1-1; D call uncertain. CDR1 is LNHDA and CDR2 is SQIVND in the germline V gene (reference sequence). The CDR3 runs 14 residues. V was clipped by 5 bases and J by 1 base, with 11 bases between them. CDR3 sequence: CASSGRGGNTEAFF. The CDR3 nucleotides read TGTGCCAGTAGTGGGCGCGGAGGGAACACTGAAGCTTTCTTT.

This sequence joins TRBV12-3 or TRBV12-4 and TRBJ2-2, with D possibly TRBD1 on 6 matching bases. With 5 bases removed from V and 5 bases from J, the gap between germline ends came to 9 bases. The CDR3 has 13 residues. CDR3 region: CASSKTGTGELFF. CDR3 coding DNA: TGTGCCAGCAGTAAAACAGGGACCGGGGAGCTGTTTTTT.

The chain's CDR3 is CSGIRGHEQYF. DNA for the CDR3: TGCAGTGGAATCAGGGGCCACGAGCAGTACTTC. The chain is built from TRBV29-1 and TRBJ2-7; D is possibly TRBD1 (6 bases). Germline values: CDR1 SQVTM, CDR2 ANQGSEA. This CDR3 spans 11 amino acids.

The genes are TRBV2 and TRBJ2-7; 12 bases are shared with TRBD2. Germline CDR1 is SNHLY and CDR2 is FYNNEI. The CDR3 runs to 13 residues. The ends lost 4 bases at V and 5 bases at J; junction bases unmatched: 0. CDR3 sequence reads: CASSGLAGDEQYF. Written as DNA, the CDR3 is TGTGCCAGCAGTGGACTAGCGGGAGACGAGCAGTACTTC.

The chain couples TRBV7-9 to TRBJ2-1, with 14 bases matching TRBD2. V was pared by 0 bases and J by 0 bases, with 4 bases of the junction left unmatched. Germline V gene lookup returns CDR1 SEHNR and CDR2 FQNEAQ (reference sequence). This CDR3 contains 19 residues. The CDR3 here is CASSLAGGTSGSSYNEQFF. In nucleotides, the CDR3 is TGTGCCAGCAGCTTAGCGGGGGGGACTAGCGGGAGCTCCTACAATGAGCAGTTCTTC. Full variable domain (outside the CDR3, taken from reference TRBV7-9 and TRBJ2-1): DTGVSQNPRHKITKRGQNVTFRCDPISEHNRLYWYRQTLGQGPEFLTYFQNEAQLEKSRLLSDRFSAERPKGSFSTLEIQRTEQGDSAMYLCASSLAGGTSGSSYNEQFFGPGTRLTVL.

The genes are TRBV5-3 and TRBJ2-4; 7 bases are a match to TRBD2. TRBV5-3 belongs to the ORF category, with a function that is uncertain. The V gene end was trimmed by 4 bases and the J gene end by 3 bases; junction bases not matched to a gene: 4. This CDR3 is 14 amino acids long. In nucleotides, the CDR3 is TGTGCCAGAAGCCCCGGGGGGTACAAAAACATTCAGTACTTC. Encoded protein: CARSPGGYKNIQYF.

This clone has just one count. The V and J genes are TRBV11-2 and TRBJ2-1; 10 bases are a match to TRBD2. Germline V gene data show CDR1 as SGHAT and CDR2 as FQNNGV. After removal of 1 base from V and 9 bases from J, the junction contained 6 bases not matched to a gene. The length of the CDR3 is 15 residues. CDR3 residues: CASSLGTSGLSEQFF. The CDR3 region has the DNA TGTGCCAGCAGCTTAGGGACTAGCGGTCTAAGTGAGCAGTTCTTC.

V gene TRBV6-5 combines with J gene TRBJ1-2; D ambiguous. CDR3 length equals 14 residues. Germline CDR1 reads MNHEY; CDR2 reads SVGAGI. The CDR3 reads CATREPRWDYGYTF. The CDR3 DNA reads TGTGCAACGCGGGAGCCCCGCTGGGACTATGGCTACACCTTC.

This chain connects TRBV18 to TRBJ2-3; 8 nucleotides agree with TRBD2. Germline CDR1 KGHSH, CDR2 LQKENI. V gave up 5 bases and J gave up 5 bases; unmatched junction bases: 9. The CDR3 is made up of 15 amino acids. DNA for the CDR3: TGTGCCAGCTCAACGGGACTAGTGAATGGAGATACGCAGTATTTT. This codes for CASSTGLVNGDTQYF.

The genes are TRBV3-1 (or the pseudogene TRBV3-2) and TRBJ2-3; a weak D match, TRBD2 (6 bases). V lost 6 bases and J 0 bases, leaving 10 bases between the germline ends. This CDR3 region has 14 residues. The V gene's germline CDR1 is LGHDT and CDR2 YNNKEL (reference sequence). The CDR3 spells CASRPGGSTDTQYF. For the CDR3, the DNA is TGTGCCAGCAGACCCGGGGGAAGCACAGATACGCAGTATTTT.

The chain is built from TRBV19 and TRBJ2-7, with 14 positions matching TRBD2. The germline V gene encodes CDR1 LNHDA and CDR2 SQIVND (reference sequence). V was clipped by 11 bases and J by 5 bases; unmatched bases: 11. The CDR3 contains 15 residues. CDR3 amino acids: CAASLGLAGVNEQYF. CDR3 DNA sequence: TGTGCCGCTAGCTTGGGACTAGCGGGAGTAAACGAGCAGTACTTC.

This chain uses TRBV10-1 with TRBJ1-1; weak D call: TRBD1 (6 bases). This CDR3 contains 13 residues. The germline gives CDR1 WNHNN, CDR2 SYGVQD (reference sequence). V was pared by 2 bases and J by 8 bases, with 12 bases between. CDR3 loop: CASSELRGGEAFF. DNA for the CDR3: TGCGCCAGCAGTGAGCTGAGGGGGGGGGAAGCTTTCTTT.